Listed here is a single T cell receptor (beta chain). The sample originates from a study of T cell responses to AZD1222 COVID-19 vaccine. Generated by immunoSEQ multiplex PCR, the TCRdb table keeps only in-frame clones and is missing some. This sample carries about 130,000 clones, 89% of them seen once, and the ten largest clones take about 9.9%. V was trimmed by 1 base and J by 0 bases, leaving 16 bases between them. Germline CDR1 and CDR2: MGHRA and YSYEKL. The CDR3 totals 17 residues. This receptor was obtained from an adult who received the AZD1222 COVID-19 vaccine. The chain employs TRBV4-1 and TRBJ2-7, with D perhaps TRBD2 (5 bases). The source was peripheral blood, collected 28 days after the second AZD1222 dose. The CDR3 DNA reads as TGCGCCAGCAGCCAAGTGTGGGGTCTAGCCGTCTCCTACGAGCAGTACTTC. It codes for CASSQVWGLAVSYEQYF.